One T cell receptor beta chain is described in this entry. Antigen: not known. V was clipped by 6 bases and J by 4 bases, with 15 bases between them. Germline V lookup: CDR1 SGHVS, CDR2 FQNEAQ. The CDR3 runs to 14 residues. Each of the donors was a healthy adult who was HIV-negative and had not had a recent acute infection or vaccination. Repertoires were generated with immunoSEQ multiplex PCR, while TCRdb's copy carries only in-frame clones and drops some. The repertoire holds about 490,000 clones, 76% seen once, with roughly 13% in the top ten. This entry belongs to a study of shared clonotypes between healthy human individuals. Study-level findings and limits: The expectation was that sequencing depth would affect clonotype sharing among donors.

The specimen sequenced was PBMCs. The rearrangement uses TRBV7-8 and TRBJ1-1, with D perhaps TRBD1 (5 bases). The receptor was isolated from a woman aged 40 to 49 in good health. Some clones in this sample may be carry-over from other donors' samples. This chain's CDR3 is CASRRDRTPTEAFF. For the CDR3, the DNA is TGTGCCAGCAGGAGGGACCGAACGCCCACTGAAGCTTTCTTT.